The next 32 T cell receptor beta chains were all read from a single sample in a study of T-cell memory formation after mild COVID-19 (dated by TCRdb to the early 2020s). The library was prepared using 5' RACE. Sequenced on an Illumina NovaSeq 6000. In-frame beta chains were kept once TCRdb had trimmed the public reads at Q25 with fastp and called clones with MiXCR. When rows share a CDR3 protein, they turn into one entry using the most common DNA and genes. Here the sample has roughly 250,000 distinct CDR3 sequences; roughly 15% occur a single time. The top ten constitute around 3.8% of the sample. Sequences were obtained from PBMCs or a T cell subset sorted from them (not recorded which). The receptor source for this set is a young man who had mild COVID-19 (a few samples of this study predate the infection). The sample titles of this study are shuffled in the database, so cell type and time point are left out; the donor was told from shared clones.

This clonotype occurred a few times. The CDR3 bases are TGTGCCATCAGTGAGTACGGGGGTGAGCAGTACGTC. Translating gives CAISEYGGEQYV. V usage is TRBV10-3 and J usage is TRBJ2-7; D is possibly TRBD2 (6 bases). Germline CDR1 is ENHRY and CDR2 is SYGVKD. Trimming removed 1 base at V and 7 bases at J, with 8 bases between. The CDR3 is 12 residues long.

CDR3 DNA sequence: TGTGCCGGAAGAAACATAGGGACAGGCTATTCACCCCTCCACTTT. Residues: CAGRNIGTGYSPLHF. This chain connects TRBV6-1 to TRBJ1-6; 8 bases agree with TRBD1. The CDR3 extends over 15 amino acids. V shed 11 bases, J shed 8 bases, and the junction held 14 bases outside the gene matches. In germline, CDR1 is MNHNS, CDR2 SASEGT.

This chain joins TRBV5-1 and TRBJ2-2; D unresolved. Germline CDR1 SGHRS, CDR2 YFSETQ. Trimming removed 6 bases from V and 0 bases from J, with 12 bases in between. CDR3 size: 15 residues. Here the CDR3 reads CASNYVYANTGELFF. CDR3 nucleotides: TGCGCCAGCAACTACGTGTACGCGAACACCGGGGAGCTGTTTTTT.

The chain employs TRBV6-5 and TRBJ2-3; D may correspond to TRBD1 or TRBD2 (7 bases each). Trimming took 0 bases from V and 5 from J, leaving 15 bases between them. The CDR3 has 16 residues. The germline CDR1 and CDR2 sequences are MNHEY and SVGAGI. CDR3 bases: TGTGCCAGCAGTTACTCGAGTCCAGGGGGGGGAGATACGCAGTATTTT. Residues: CASSYSSPGGGDTQYF.

This rearrangement joins TRBV7-8 to TRBJ2-5, with 13 bases matching TRBD2. Looked up from germline, CDR1 is SGHVS and CDR2 is FQNEAQ. Germline trimming cut 1 base from V and 1 base from J; bases unmatched to any gene: 6. This CDR3 comprises 18 residues. CDR3 nucleotides: TGTGCCAGCAGCTTAGTGACTAGCGGGGGGACTATCCAAGAGACCCAGTACTTC. Encoded protein: CASSLVTSGGTIQETQYF.

This clonotype has more than one count but fewer than ten. The chain carries TRBV6-2 or TRBV6-3 and TRBJ1-5, with 8 nucleotides matching TRBD1. This CDR3 is 17 amino acids long. CDR1 and CDR2 (germline): MNHEY, SVGEGT. Trimming took 0 bases from V and 0 from J; bases not matched to a gene: 4. CDR3 coding DNA: TGTGCCAGCAGTTACTCGCTGGGACAGGATAGCAATCAGCCCCAGCATTTT. It specifies CASSYSLGQDSNQPQHF.

This clonotype has more than one count but fewer than ten. The chain employs TRBV19 and TRBJ1-5; D might be TRBD1 (5 bases). In germline, CDR1 is LNHDA, CDR2 SQIVND (reference sequence). This CDR3 has 17 residues. V was trimmed by 5 bases and J by 6 bases, leaving 23 bases between them. CDR3 DNA: TGTGCCAGTAGTGGGGCGTGGGGGACCTCCTTGGCTCAGCCCCAGCATTTT. Protein product: CASSGAWGTSLAQPQHF. The full variable domain, completed using reference TRBV19 and TRBJ1-5, is DGGITQSPKYLFRKEGQNVTLSCEQNLNHDAMYWYRQDPGQGLRLIYYSQIVNDFQKGDIAEGYSVSREKKESFPLTVTSAQKNPTAFYLCASSGAWGTSLAQPQHFGDGTRLSIL.

J is TRBJ2-3 and V is TRBV7-2; D tentatively reads TRBD1 or TRBD2 (6 bases each). Germline-derived CDR1 and CDR2 are SGHTA and FQGNSA. CDR3 length: 14 amino acids. V shed 7 bases and J shed 4 bases, with 15 bases lying between them. Here the CDR3 reads CASTRGRIADTQYF. The CDR3 coding sequence is TGTGCCAGCACCCGGGGGCGGATAGCAGATACGCAGTATTTT.

This clonotype was picked up many times. The chain employs TRBV6-2 or TRBV6-3 and TRBJ2-1; D gene ambiguous. V lost 4 bases, J lost 9 bases, and 16 bases lay in between. The CDR3 is 14 amino acids. Germline V CDR1 and CDR2: MNHEY, SVGEGT. Here the CDR3 DNA reads TGTGCCAGCAGTTCACACATGGGGTTCGGTGAGCAGTTCTTC. Translating gives CASSSHMGFGEQFF.

The chain is built from TRBV28 and TRBJ1-2; D not resolved. CDR3 length: 12 residues. Germline V gene lookup returns CDR1 MDHEN and CDR2 SYDVKM. V gave up 1 base and J gave up 8 bases, with 8 bases separating them. CDR3 residues: CASSLSRTGYTF. The CDR3 DNA sequence: TGTGCCAGCAGTTTATCAAGGACCGGCTACACCTTC.

This clonotype has a handful of counts. The rearrangement links TRBV5-1 to TRBJ1-1; TRBD1 agrees at 7 bases. CDR1 is SGHRS and CDR2 is YFSETQ in the germline V gene. V was pared by 4 bases and J by 11 bases, with 8 bases of the junction left unmatched. The CDR3 is made up of 12 amino acids. The DNA for the CDR3 is TGCGCCAGCAGCCGAGACAGGGTCGGGGCTTTCTTT. Translated, it gives CASSRDRVGAFF.

The table lists this clonotype with a few counts. The J gene is TRBJ2-5, the V gene TRBV12-3 or TRBV12-4; D might be TRBD1 or TRBD2, each matching 5 bases. This CDR3 region has 13 residues. V was cut by 8 bases and J by 5 bases, with 15 bases left in between. Here the CDR3 reads CASSRGSWETQYF. CDR3 nucleotides: TGTGCCAGCTCGAGGGGAAGCTGGGAGACCCAGTACTTC.

This clonotype has a handful of counts. This chain links TRBV12-3 or TRBV12-4 with TRBJ2-3; D is unclear. V was shortened by 3 bases and J by 4 bases, with 2 bases between the two germline ends. This CDR3 spans 11 amino acids. The CDR3 nucleotides are TGTGCCAGCAGTTTCCCAGATACGCAGTATTTT. It encodes CASSFPDTQYF.

Only a few counts were recorded for this clonotype. The rearrangement links TRBV7-6 to TRBJ1-1; D is undetermined. Germline loops: CDR1 SGHVS, CDR2 FNYEAQ. Trimming shortened V by 5 bases and J by 5 bases, and 12 bases separated the two germline ends. The CDR3 has 13 residues. CDR3 DNA sequence: TGTGCCAGCAGCCCCCGGACGGGGACTGAAGCTTTCTTT. Its protein is CASSPRTGTEAFF.

This clonotype was observed many times. The chain has TRBV7-3 and TRBJ2-1; D unresolved. CDR1 is SGHTA, CDR2 FQGTGA, per germline. Trimming took off 5 bases at V and 0 bases at J, with 11 bases between the two ends. This CDR3 comprises 15 residues. The CDR3 DNA sequence: TGTGCCAGCAGCCTTGACTTAAGCTCCTACAATGAGCAGTTCTTC. As protein: CASSLDLSSYNEQFF.

This chain links TRBV10-3 with TRBJ1-5, with 9 bases that match TRBD1. The CDR3 spans 16 residues. The J segment lost 7 bases and the V segment lost 0 bases, leaving 7 bases of the junction unmatched. In germline, CDR1 is ENHRY, CDR2 SYGVKD. CDR3 protein: CAISESWDRDGQPQHF. CDR3 coding DNA: TGTGCCATCAGTGAGTCGTGGGACAGGGATGGGCAGCCCCAGCATTTT.

The chain couples TRBV9 to TRBJ1-6, with a weak D call TRBD1 (5 bases). Trimming shortened V by 4 bases and J by 8 bases, and 16 bases separated the two germline ends. CDR1 and CDR2 from the germline V gene are SGDLS and YYNGEE. The CDR3 runs 15 residues. The CDR3 loop is CASSPGGWFDSPLHF. CDR3 DNA: TGTGCCAGCAGCCCGGGGGGGTGGTTCGATTCACCCCTCCACTTT.

J is TRBJ1-2 and V is TRBV7-9; D unresolved. V was clipped by 5 bases and J by 8 bases, with 15 bases between them. Germline CDR1 is SEHNR and CDR2 is FQNEAQ (reference sequence). The CDR3 length is 13 residues. CDR3 protein: CASSPEGPGGYTF. The CDR3 DNA follows: TGTGCCAGCAGCCCAGAGGGTCCCGGGGGCTACACCTTC.

CDR3 nucleotide sequence: TGTGCCAGCGCTGGGGGCCTGGGAGCTTTCTTT. Protein product: CASAGGLGAFF. The V and J genes are TRBV19 and TRBJ1-1, with D possibly TRBD1 on 6 matching bases. Trimming pared 9 bases from V and 10 bases from J, leaving 15 bases between. CDR1 and CDR2 from the germline V gene are LNHDA and SQIVND (reference sequence). The CDR3 extends over 11 amino acids.

The J gene is TRBJ2-7, the V gene TRBV23-1; D is perhaps TRBD1 (7 bases). TRBV23-1 is an ORF, with its function uncertain. Between the trimmed V and J ends, which lost 0 bases and 4 bases, there was a span of 10 bases. This CDR3 is built from 14 residues. The CDR3 nucleotides are TGCGCCAGCAGTCAATCGCAGGGGGGATACGAGCAGTACTTC. This codes for CASSQSQGGYEQYF.

V and J are TRBV5-1 and TRBJ2-1; 11 nucleotides match TRBD2. The CDR3 spans 19 residues. From germline, CDR1 is SGHRS and CDR2 YFSETQ. J gave up 0 bases and V 3 bases, and 11 bases lay outside the gene matches. The CDR3 DNA reads TGCGCCAGCAGCTCCTATAGCGGGGGGGCCTCAAGCTCCTACAATGAGCAGTTCTTC. Translation gives CASSSYSGGASSSYNEQFF.

The CDR3 bases are TGCAGTGCTAGAGTTAGCGGGGGGGCGGATGAGCAGTTCTTC. Translation gives CSARVSGGADEQFF. The V and J genes are TRBV20-1 and TRBJ2-1; TRBD2 matches 11 bases. The CDR3 is made up of 14 amino acids. V dropped 1 base and J dropped 8; count of bases not matched to a gene: 4. Germline V CDR1 and CDR2: DFQATT, SNEGSKA (reference sequence).

The gene calls are TRBV11-2 and TRBJ2-5, with D uncertain. Trimming shortened V by 8 bases and J by 1 base, and 11 bases separated the two germline ends. Germline V CDR1 and CDR2: SGHAT, FQNNGV. The CDR3 runs to 13 residues. The CDR3: CASSPSVQETQYF. CDR3 nucleotide sequence: TGTGCCAGCTCTCCTTCGGTCCAAGAGACCCAGTACTTC.

As DNA, the CDR3 is TGCGCCAGCAGCCAACCGAAGGCCTTACACGGGAATGAGCAGTTCTTC. Translation: CASSQPKALHGNEQFF. The chain recombines TRBV4-1 with TRBJ2-1; no firm D call. V was pared by 2 bases and J by 7 bases, with 18 bases between. This CDR3 has 16 amino acids. The germline V gene encodes CDR1 MGHRA and CDR2 YSYEKL.

This clonotype was counted many times. V and J are TRBV11-2 and TRBJ1-2; possible D gene TRBD1, 5 bases. The V gene lost 5 bases and the J gene lost 4 bases, with 14 bases spanning the gap. The CDR3 sequence is 14 residues long. Per the germline V gene, CDR1 is SGHAT and CDR2 is FQNNGV. The CDR3 coding sequence is TGTGCCAGCAGCATCCCCGGGGCCCCCTATGGCTACACCTTC. Amino acids: CASSIPGAPYGYTF. Full variable domain (missing parts from reference TRBV11-2 and TRBJ1-2): EAGVAQSPRYKIIEKRQSVAFWCNPISGHATLYWYQQILGQGPKLLIQFQNNGVVDDSQLPKDRFSAERLKGVDSTLKIQPAKLEDSAVYLCASSIPGAPYGYTFGSGTRLTVV.

This sequence joins TRBV4-3 and TRBJ2-6; D not resolved. The germline CDR1 and CDR2 sequences are LGHNA and YSLEER. Trimming took off 1 base at V and 0 bases at J, with 10 bases between the two ends. The CDR3 sequence is 17 residues long. CDR3 nucleotide sequence: TGCGCCAGCAGCCAAGTGCGTCTGCACTCTGGGGCCAACGTCCTGACTTTC. Its translation is CASSQVRLHSGANVLTF.

The rearrangement joins TRBV20-1 to TRBJ2-3, with 7 bases that match TRBD2. Germline lookup yields CDR1 DFQATT and CDR2 SNEGSKA (reference sequence). This CDR3 comprises 14 residues. V lost 5 bases to trimming and J lost 0 bases; unmatched junction nucleotides: 5. The CDR3, as DNA: TGCAGTGCTTCGAGCGGGACTAGCACAGATACGCAGTATTTT. Amino acid sequence: CSASSGTSTDTQYF.

V is TRBV11-3 and J is TRBJ2-3, with 7 bases that match TRBD2. Trimming removed 5 bases from V and 8 bases from J; junction bases left unmatched: 10. This CDR3 contains 14 residues. Germline V gene lookup returns CDR1 SGHNT and CDR2 YENEEA. CDR3 in amino acids: CASSESSGSGTQYF. CDR3 DNA sequence: TGTGCCAGCAGCGAGTCTAGCGGAAGTGGTACGCAGTATTTT.

In this sample, this clonotype turned up many times. The chain recombines TRBV5-5 with TRBJ1-1; D is uncertain. The CDR3 has 12 amino acids. Trimming took 4 bases from V and 3 from J, leaving 7 bases between them. Germline CDR1 SGHKS, CDR2 YYEKEE (reference sequence). The chain's CDR3 is CASSPGHTEAFF. Written as DNA, the CDR3 is TGTGCCAGCAGCCCGGGTCACACTGAAGCTTTCTTT.

The chain is built from TRBV5-6 and TRBJ2-2, with D maybe TRBD1 (5 bases). This CDR3 has 15 residues. Deletions cut 2 bases from V and 7 bases from J, with 15 bases between. The germline CDR1 and CDR2 sequences are SGHDT and YYEEEE. The CDR3 region has the DNA TGTGCCAGCAGCTTCGATCCAGGGTTCGGCGGGGAGCTGTTTTTT. This encodes CASSFDPGFGGELFF.

In its sample, this clonotype was seen a few times. The chain combines TRBV6-5 with TRBJ1-2; TRBD1 aligns across 7 bases. CDR3 size: 15 residues. CDR1 and CDR2 from the germline V gene are MNHEY and SVGAGI. V lost 6 bases and J lost 7; bases outside the gene matches: 14. This chain's CDR3 is CASSKSGGRVGGYTF. CDR3 nucleotides: TGTGCCAGCAGCAAATCAGGGGGGAGGGTTGGTGGCTACACCTTC.

This clonotype was observed a few times. V is TRBV20-1 and J is TRBJ1-5; D perhaps matches TRBD1 (5 bases). V gave up 6 bases and J gave up 5 bases, with 14 bases separating them. The CDR3 is 13 amino acids. Germline V gene data show CDR1 as DFQATT and CDR2 as SNEGSKA (reference sequence). CDR3 nucleotide sequence: TGCAGTGCCAGCCCCTCGGGGGATCAGCCCCAGCATTTT. Its protein product is CSASPSGDQPQHF.